This T cell receptor (beta chain) emerged from a study of early T cells in non-severe SARS-CoV-2 infection. Study-level information: Sequencing input comprised bulk RNA from unsorted whole blood; chain pairing was not available.

In this sample, this clonotype turned up a few times. Its antigen remains unknown. Findings and caveats of the study: Anti-spike CD8 responses were favored by VDJdb matching, which missed private and CD4 specificities.

Unique molecular identifiers were added to individual cDNA molecules. MiXCR was run by TCRdb on the 5' RACE reads, yielding one entry per CDR3 protein. Of 45,000 to 65,000 distinct CDR3 sequences in the sample, roughly 12% were seen once. The length of the CDR3 is 14 residues. V lost 1 base and J 4 bases, leaving 10 bases between the germline ends. Per germline, CDR1 SGHAT and CDR2 FQNNGV. The sequence came from an adult who was a healthcare worker with PCR-confirmed SARS-CoV-2 infection or an uninfected control (not recorded which). The source material was whole blood, sampled at baseline. The genes are TRBV11-2 and TRBJ2-5; D possibly corresponds to TRBD2 (5 bases). The CDR3 sequence: CASSLGLAAETQYF. The CDR3 nucleotides are TGTGCCAGCAGCTTAGGCCTAGCTGCAGAGACCCAGTACTTC. The full variable domain, completed using reference TRBV11-2 and TRBJ2-5, is EAGVAQSPRYKIIEKRQSVAFWCNPISGHATLYWYQQILGQGPKLLIQFQNNGVVDDSQLPKDRFSAERLKGVDSTLKIQPAKLEDSAVYLCASSLGLAAETQYFGPGTRLLVL.